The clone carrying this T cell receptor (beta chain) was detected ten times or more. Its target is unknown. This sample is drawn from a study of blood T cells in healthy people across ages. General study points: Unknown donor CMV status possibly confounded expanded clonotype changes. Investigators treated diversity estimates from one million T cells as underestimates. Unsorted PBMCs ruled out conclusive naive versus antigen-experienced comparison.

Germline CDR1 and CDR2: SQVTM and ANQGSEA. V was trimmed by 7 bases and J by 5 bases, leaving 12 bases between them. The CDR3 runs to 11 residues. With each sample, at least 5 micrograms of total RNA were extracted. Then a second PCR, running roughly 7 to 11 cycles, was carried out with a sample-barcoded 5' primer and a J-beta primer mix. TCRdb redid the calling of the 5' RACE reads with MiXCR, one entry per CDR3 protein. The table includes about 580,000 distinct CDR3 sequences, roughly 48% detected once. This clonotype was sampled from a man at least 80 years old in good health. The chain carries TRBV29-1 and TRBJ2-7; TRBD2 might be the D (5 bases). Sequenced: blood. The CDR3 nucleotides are TGCAGCGCCGGACTGTTTGACGAGCAGTACTTC. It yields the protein CSAGLFDEQYF.